These 9 T cell receptor beta chains were all obtained from the same sample, sequenced in a study of blood T cell repertoires in COVID-19. Sequenced by immunoSEQ multiplex PCR; TCRdb stores in-frame clones only, minus some. The table includes some 150,000 clones, roughly 89% detected once. Sample: peripheral blood. The source is a woman between 55 and 75 years old who had recovered from COVID-19.

A few counts support this clone. This CDR3 reads CASSLQGGPPYEQYF. Written as DNA, the CDR3 is TGTGCCAGCAGCTTGCAAGGGGGTCCTCCTTACGAGCAGTACTTC. The chain carries TRBV5-4 and TRBJ2-7, with D perhaps matching TRBD1 (6 bases). V lost 1 base and J lost 4, with 15 bases in between. The V gene's germline CDR1 is SGHNT and CDR2 YYREEE (reference sequence). This CDR3 contains 15 residues.

The chain recombines TRBV7-9 with TRBJ2-5; TRBD1 aligns across 10 bases. J was trimmed by 5 bases and V by 2 bases; bases with no gene match: 8. Germline loops: CDR1 SEHNR, CDR2 FQNEAQ (reference sequence). This CDR3 has 16 residues. The CDR3 nucleotides read TGTGCCAGCAGCTTAACCCCGGGACAGGGGAAGGAGACCCAGTACTTC. This encodes CASSLTPGQGKETQYF.

This chain connects TRBV29-1 to TRBJ2-7; tentative D call: TRBD1 (5 bases). Germline CDR1 reads SQVTM; CDR2 reads ANQGSEA. CDR3 length: 11 amino acids. V lost 6 bases and J lost 4, with 10 bases in between. The CDR3 nucleotides read TGCAGCGTCAAGACAGATTACGAGCAGTACTTC. Its protein product is CSVKTDYEQYF.

The chain carries TRBV21-1 and TRBJ2-5; TRBD2 is the table's D call and was not checked against the DNA. TRBV21-1 is reported as a pseudogene. The CDR3 length is 15 residues. Here the CDR3 reads CASSKGQAGVETQYF. DNA of the CDR3: TGTGCCAGCAGCAAAGGTCAAGCGGGGGTGGAGACCCAGTACTTC.

J is TRBJ1-2 and V is TRBV3-1 (or the pseudogene TRBV3-2); TRBD1 aligns across 9 bases. V shed 2 bases, J shed 8 bases, and the junction held 6 bases outside the gene matches. The CDR3 consists of 14 residues. The germline V gene encodes CDR1 LGHDT and CDR2 YNNKEL (reference sequence). In DNA, the CDR3 is TGTGCCAGCAGCCAATCCGGGACAGGGAGCGGCTACACCTTC. This codes for CASSQSGTGSGYTF.

V is TRBV15 and J is TRBJ1-5; TRBD1 matches 10 bases. V lost 5 bases and J lost 10; bases outside the gene matches: 2. In germline, CDR1 is LNHNV, CDR2 YYDKDF (reference sequence). The CDR3 has 12 amino acids. CDR3 sequence (DNA): TGTGCCACCAGCGGGACAGGGGATCCCCAGCATTTT. Protein: CATSGTGDPQHF.

The CDR3, as DNA: TGTGCCAGCAGAGGTGGGGGGTCCCTTGAAGCTTTCTTT. It encodes CASRGGGSLEAFF. The V call is TRBV7-9, the J call TRBJ1-1, with TRBD1 as a possible D gene (5 bases). V gave up 6 bases and J gave up 7 bases, with 15 bases separating them. This CDR3 comprises 13 residues. Germline CDR1 reads SEHNR; CDR2 reads FQNEAQ (reference sequence). Full variable domain (remainder filled in from reference TRBV7-9 and TRBJ1-1): DTGVSQNPRHKITKRGQNVTFRCDPISEHNRLYWYRQTLGQGPEFLTYFQNEAQLEKSRLLSDRFSAERPKGSFSTLEIQRTEQGDSAMYLCASRGGGSLEAFFGQGTRLTVV.

This clone was detected a few times. V usage is TRBV3-1 (or the pseudogene TRBV3-2) and J usage is TRBJ2-7; possible D gene TRBD1, 6 bases. The CDR3 has 13 amino acids. The ends were cut back, 0 bases at V and 7 bases at J, with 10 bases in the middle. Germline assignment: CDR1 LGHDT and CDR2 YNNKEL (reference sequence). CDR3 amino acids: CASSQDTGREQYF. As DNA, the CDR3 is TGTGCCAGCAGCCAAGATACAGGGCGAGAGCAGTACTTC.

The J gene is TRBJ1-1, the V gene TRBV27; 8 bases are a match to TRBD1. V shed 1 base, J shed 8 bases, and the junction held 6 bases outside the gene matches. Germline V gene lookup returns CDR1 MNHEY and CDR2 SMNVEV (reference sequence). The CDR3 extends over 14 amino acids. CDR3 bases: TGTGCCAGCAGTTTATACGCAGGGGGCGGAGAAGCTTTCTTT. Its translation is CASSLYAGGGEAFF.